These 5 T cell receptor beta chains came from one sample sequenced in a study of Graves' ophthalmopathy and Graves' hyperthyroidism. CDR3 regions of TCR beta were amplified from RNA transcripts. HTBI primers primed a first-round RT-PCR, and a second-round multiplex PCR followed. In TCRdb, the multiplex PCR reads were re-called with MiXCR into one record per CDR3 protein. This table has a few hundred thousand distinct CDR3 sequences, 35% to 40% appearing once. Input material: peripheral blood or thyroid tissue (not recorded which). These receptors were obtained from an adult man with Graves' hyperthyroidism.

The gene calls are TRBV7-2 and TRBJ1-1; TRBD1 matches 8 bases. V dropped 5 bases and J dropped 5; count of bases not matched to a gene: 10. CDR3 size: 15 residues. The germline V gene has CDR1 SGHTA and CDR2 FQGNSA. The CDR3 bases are TGTGCCAGCAGCACTAATACAGGGGGATGGACTGAAGCTTTCTTT. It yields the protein CASSTNTGGWTEAFF. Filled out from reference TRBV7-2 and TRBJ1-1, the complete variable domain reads GAGVSQSPSNKVTEKGKDVELRCDPISGHTALYWYRQSLGQGLEFLIYFQGNSAPDKSGLPSDRFSAERTGGSVSTLTIQRTQQEDSAVYLCASSTNTGGWTEAFFGQGTRLTVV.

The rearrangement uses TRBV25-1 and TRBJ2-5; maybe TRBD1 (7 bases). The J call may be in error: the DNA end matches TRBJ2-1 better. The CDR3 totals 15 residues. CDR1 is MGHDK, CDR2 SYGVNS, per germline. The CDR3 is CASDLTGSAGNEQFF. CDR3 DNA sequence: TGTGCCAGCGACTTGACAGGGTCGGCGGGGAATGAGCAGTTCTTC.

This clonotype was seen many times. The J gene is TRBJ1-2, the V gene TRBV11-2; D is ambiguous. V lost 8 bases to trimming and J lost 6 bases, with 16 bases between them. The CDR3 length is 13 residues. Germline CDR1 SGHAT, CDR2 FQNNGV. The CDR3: CASSSTGRDGYTF. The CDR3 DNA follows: TGTGCCAGCTCCTCTACCGGGAGGGATGGCTACACCTTC.

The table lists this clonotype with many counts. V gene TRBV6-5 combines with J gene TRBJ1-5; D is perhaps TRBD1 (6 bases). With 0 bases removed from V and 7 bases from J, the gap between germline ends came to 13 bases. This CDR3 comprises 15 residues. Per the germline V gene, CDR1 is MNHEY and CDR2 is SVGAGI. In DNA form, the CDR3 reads TGTGCCAGCAGTTACTCGTGGGGGCGAGAGCAGCCCCAGCATTTT. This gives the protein CASSYSWGREQPQHF.

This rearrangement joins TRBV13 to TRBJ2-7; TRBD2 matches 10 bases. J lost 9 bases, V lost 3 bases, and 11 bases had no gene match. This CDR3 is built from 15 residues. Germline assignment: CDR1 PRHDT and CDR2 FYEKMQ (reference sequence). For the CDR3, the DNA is TGTGCCAGCAGCTTGTTAGCGGGGGGATCAGATACGCAGTACTTC. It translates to CASSLLAGGSDTQYF.